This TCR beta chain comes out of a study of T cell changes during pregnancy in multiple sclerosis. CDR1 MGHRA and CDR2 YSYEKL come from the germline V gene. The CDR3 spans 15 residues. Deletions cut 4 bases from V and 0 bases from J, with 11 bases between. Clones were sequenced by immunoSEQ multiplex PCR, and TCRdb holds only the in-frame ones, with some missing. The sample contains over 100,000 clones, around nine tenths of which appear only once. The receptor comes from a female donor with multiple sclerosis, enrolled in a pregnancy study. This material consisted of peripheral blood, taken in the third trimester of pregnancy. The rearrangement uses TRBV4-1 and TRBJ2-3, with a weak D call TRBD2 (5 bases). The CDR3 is CASSLEADSTDTQYF. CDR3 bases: TGCGCCAGCAGCCTCGAAGCGGATAGCACAGATACGCAGTATTTT.